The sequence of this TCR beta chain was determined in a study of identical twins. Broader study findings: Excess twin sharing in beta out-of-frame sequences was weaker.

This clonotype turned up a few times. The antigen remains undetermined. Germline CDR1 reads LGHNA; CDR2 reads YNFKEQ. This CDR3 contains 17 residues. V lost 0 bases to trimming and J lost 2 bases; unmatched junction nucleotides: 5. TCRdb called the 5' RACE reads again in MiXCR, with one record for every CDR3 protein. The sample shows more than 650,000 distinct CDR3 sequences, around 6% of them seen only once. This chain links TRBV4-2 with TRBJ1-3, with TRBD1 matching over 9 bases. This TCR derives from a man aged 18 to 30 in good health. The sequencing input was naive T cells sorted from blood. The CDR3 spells CASSQDPWDRAGNTIYF. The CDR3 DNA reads TGTGCCAGCAGCCAAGATCCGTGGGACAGGGCTGGAAACACCATATATTTT.